This T cell receptor (beta chain) was identified in a study of liver allograft versus peripheral blood T cells (dated by TCRdb to 2018 to 2021). Regarding the complete study: In liver transplant recipients, the study looked at T cell receptor repertoires in the peripheral blood and set them against the repertoires found within the transplanted livers. Here is what the overall study found, with its caveats: T cell receptor repertoires inside liver allografts were reported to be different from the repertoires detected in peripheral blood.

This clonotype is deemed medium-sized (0.01 to 0.1%). This clone's antigen is unknown. No base quality values were provided; no much bigger clone lies one nucleotide off. CDR1 and CDR2, looked up from the germline V gene (reference sequence), are LNHNV and YYDKDF. The CDR3 numbers 15 residues from cysteine through phenylalanine. Here the CDR3 DNA is all that survives: 45 bases in frame from base 1. The V end loses 4 bases and the J end loses 1 base, and a stretch of 11 bases separates them. The run used an Illumina MiSeq. In TCRdb, the public reads were trimmed at Q25 with fastp and aligned with MiXCR, with productive beta chains retained. Entries are consolidated by CDR3 protein sequence, retaining the most common genes and DNA. This sample holds about 14,000 distinct CDR3 sequences; roughly 22% were observed only once. The ten largest clones add up to 5.8% of the sample.

The sequence links TRBV15 to TRBJ1-5; the D gene is not confidently resolved. This sequence was found in a human patient who had a liver transplant. After a transplant, some of the T cells may come from the graft donor. The CDR3 loop reads CATSTRSGSNQPQHF. The DNA reads TGTGCCACCAGCACACGTTCGGGGAGCAATCAGCCCCAGCATTTT.